The subject of this entry is one TCR beta chain. The data are from a study of blood T cell repertoires in COVID-19. About the research overall: COVID-19 samples from acute and convalescent phases originated in the United States, Italy and Spain. Sample material is recorded as cDNA or gDNA derived from T cells, B-cell-depleted T cells, or PBMCs.

This CDR3 has 18 residues. From germline, CDR1 is SGHVS and CDR2 FQNEAQ. The junction had 17 bases not matched to a gene; V was cut back by 2 bases and J by 7 bases. Clones were read by immunoSEQ multiplex PCR, and TCRdb kept only the in-frame ones, dropping some. The repertoire consists of about 59,000 clones, with around 80% occurring once and the leading ten covering under 4%. The gene calls are TRBV7-8 and TRBJ1-2; 9 bases are a match to TRBD1. Sequenced sample: peripheral blood. The sequence came from a man in his fifties or sixties with acute or convalescent COVID-19. The CDR3 coding sequence is TGTGCCAGCAGCTTATATGCGGGACAGGGTACTATCACGTCTGGCTACACCTTC. Amino acids: CASSLYAGQGTITSGYTF.